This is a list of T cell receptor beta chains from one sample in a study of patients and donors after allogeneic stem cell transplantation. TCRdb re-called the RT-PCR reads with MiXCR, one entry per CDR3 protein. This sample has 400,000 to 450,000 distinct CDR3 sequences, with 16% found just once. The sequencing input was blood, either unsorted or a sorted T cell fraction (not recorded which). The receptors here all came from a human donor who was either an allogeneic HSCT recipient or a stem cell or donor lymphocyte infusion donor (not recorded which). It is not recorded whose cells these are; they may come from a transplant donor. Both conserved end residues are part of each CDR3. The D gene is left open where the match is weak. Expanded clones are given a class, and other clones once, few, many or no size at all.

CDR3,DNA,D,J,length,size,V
CASSYGQSNQPQHF,TGTGCCAGCAGTTACGGACAGAGCAATCAGCCCCAGCATTTT,.,TRBJ1-5,14,few,TRBV6-5
CASSSLAGDHNEQFF,TGTGCCAGCTCCTCACTAGCGGGAGACCACAATGAGCAGTTCTTC,TRBD2,TRBJ2-1,15,few,TRBV18
CASSEGLGQGNNQPQHF,TGTGCCAGCAGTGAAGGTCTAGGGCAGGGCAACAATCAGCCCCAGCATTTT,.,TRBJ1-5,17,.,TRBV2
CASSRLQGAEAFF,TGTGCCAGCAGCCGCCTCCAGGGGGCTGAAGCTTTCTTT,TRBD1,TRBJ1-1,13,few,TRBV3-1
CASRGGTAREAFF,TGTGCCAGCAGGGGAGGGACAGCCCGAGAAGCTTTCTTT,TRBD1,TRBJ1-1,13,.,TRBV12-3/TRBV12-4
CASSHLPGQGSTGELFF,TGTGCCAGCAGCCATCTACCGGGACAGGGGAGCACCGGGGAGCTGTTTTTT,TRBD1,TRBJ2-2,17,.,TRBV4-2
CASSLRGRKTGELFF,TGTGCCAGCAGCTTACGCGGGAGAAAAACCGGGGAGCTGTTTTTT,TRBD2,TRBJ2-2,15,.,TRBV7-3
CASSQEGRGDRGRYEQYF,TGTGCCAGCAGCCAAGAAGGCAGAGGGGACAGGGGGCGGTACGAGCAGTACTTC,TRBD1,TRBJ2-7,18,few,TRBV14
CSARDAGQGLSSGNTIYF,TGCAGTGCTAGAGATGCCGGACAGGGCTTGAGCTCTGGAAACACCATATATTTT,TRBD1,TRBJ1-3,18,.,TRBV20-1
CASSLVGYNSPLHF,TGTGCCAGCAGCTTAGTTGGATATAATTCACCCCTCCACTTT,.,TRBJ1-6,14,.,TRBV7-3
CASSRGGQRYEQYF,TGTGCCAGCAGCCGGGGGGGACAGCGCTACGAGCAGTACTTC,.,TRBJ2-7,14,few,TRBV7-9
CATSRDEGWSNYGYTF,TGTGCCACCAGCAGAGATGAGGGGTGGTCTAACTATGGCTACACCTTC,.,TRBJ1-2,16,few,TRBV15
CASSRGRAGSTDTQYF,TGTGCCAGCAGCAGAGGGAGGGCAGGTAGCACAGATACGCAGTATTTT,TRBD2,TRBJ2-3,16,.,TRBV6-1
CASIRTANTEAFF,TGTGCCAGCATTAGGACGGCGAACACTGAAGCTTTCTTT,.,TRBJ1-1,13,few,TRBV11-2
CASRRRENTGELFF,TGTGCCAGCAGAAGGAGGGAGAACACCGGGGAGCTGTTTTTT,.,TRBJ2-2,14,.,TRBV7-9
CSVEGWTGEPEKLFF,TGCAGCGTGGAGGGCTGGACAGGGGAACCGGAAAAACTGTTTTTT,TRBD1,TRBJ1-4,15,few,TRBV29-1
CASSYLVGYGSDTQYF,TGTGCCAGCAGCTACCTCGTAGGGTATGGTTCAGATACGCAGTATTTT,.,TRBJ2-3,16,.,TRBV5-5
CATSRDLVHIYEQYF,TGTGCCACCAGCAGAGATTTGGTACATATTTACGAGCAGTACTTC,.,TRBJ2-7,15,.,TRBV15
CAISESWQGGETQYF,TGTGCCATCAGTGAGTCGTGGCAGGGAGGAGAGACCCAGTACTTC,.,TRBJ2-5,15,few,TRBV10-3
CASSLWGRSEQYF,TGCGCCAGCAGCCTCTGGGGGAGAAGCGAGCAGTACTTC,.,TRBJ2-7,13,few,TRBV5-1
CATSRDWSSYNEQFF,TGTGCCACCAGCAGGGACTGGAGCTCCTACAATGAGCAGTTCTTC,.,TRBJ2-1,15,many,TRBV15
CASSLWPSGGNTEAFF,TGCGCCAGCAGCTTGTGGCCCTCGGGCGGGAACACTGAAGCTTTCTTT,.,TRBJ1-1,16,few,TRBV5-1
CASSPRENTIYF,TGTGCCAGCTCACCCCGGGAAAACACCATATATTTT,.,TRBJ1-3,12,.,TRBV18
CAWSSGDTEAFF,TGTGCCTGGAGTTCCGGGGACACTGAAGCTTTCTTT,.,TRBJ1-1,12,few,TRBV30
CASSTQGVNYGYTF,TGTGCCAGCAGTACGCAGGGCGTCAACTATGGCTACACCTTC,.,TRBJ1-2,14,.,TRBV4-2
CASKGQNNLAKNIQYF,TGTGCCAGCAAGGGCCAGAACAATCTAGCCAAAAACATTCAGTACTTC,.,TRBJ2-4,16,few,TRBV2
CASSVIGNGYTF,TGTGCCAGCAGCGTCATAGGTAATGGCTACACCTTC,.,TRBJ1-2,12,few,TRBV9
CASSQVGWGIEQFF,TGCGCCAGCAGCCAAGTGGGTTGGGGGATAGAGCAGTTCTTC,.,TRBJ2-1,14,.,TRBV4-1
CASSQVGRTDNEQFF,TGCGCCAGCAGCCAAGTTGGGCGGACCGACAATGAGCAGTTCTTC,.,TRBJ2-1,15,few,TRBV4-1